The 15 T cell receptor beta chains listed next were all sequenced from one sample in a study of T-cell reconstitution after alpha-beta-depleted transplantation in children (dated by TCRdb to 2016 to 2017). Library preparation used PCR. Sequenced using an Illumina HiSeq 2500. Molecular barcoding was employed in the preparation of TCR libraries, with unique molecular identifiers being used to normalize TCRbeta repertoire quantification. TCRdb reran the public reads through fastp at Q25 and MiXCR, keeping productive beta chains. Entries are consolidated by CDR3 protein sequence, retaining the most common genes and DNA. This sample holds approximately 430,000 distinct CDR3 sequences; roughly 16% were observed only once. The ten largest clonotypes hold under 30% of the sample. According to the study, the label for this sample's treatment or condition signals: allogeneic hematopoietic cell transplantation with graft depleted of TCRalphabeta T cells and CD19 B cells.

This material consisted of PBMCs, mostly from graft donor cells, taken 360 days after TCRalphabeta/CD19-depleted stem cell transplant. Receptor source: a boy less than two years old who had a stem cell transplant for Wiskott-Aldrich syndrome, so the T cells may come from the graft donor.

The chain employs TRBV6-2 or TRBV6-3 and TRBJ2-5; D gene uncertain. Deletions cut 8 bases from V and 5 bases from J, with 12 bases between. This CDR3 has 12 amino acids. The germline CDR1 and CDR2 sequences are MNHEY and SVGEGT. The CDR3 region has the DNA TGTGCCAGCGCCAACGGCCGGGAGACCCAGTACTTC. This sequence encodes CASANGRETQYF.

This chain joins TRBV3-1 and TRBJ2-7; a weak D match, TRBD1 (5 bases). Trimming pared 5 bases from V and 2 bases from J, leaving 10 bases between. This CDR3 has 13 amino acids. Per germline, CDR1 LGHDT and CDR2 YNNKEL (reference sequence). CDR3 nucleotides: TGTGCCAGCAGCGGTGACAGACCCTACGAGCAGTACTTC. Translated: CASSGDRPYEQYF.

This clonotype was observed a handful of times. The chain recombines TRBV27 with TRBJ2-7; the D gene is possibly TRBD2 (5 bases). Germline CDR1 MNHEY, CDR2 SMNVEV (reference sequence). V was shortened by 1 base and J by 1 base, with 11 bases between the two germline ends. The CDR3 is 15 amino acids. The CDR3 nucleotides read TGTGCCAGCAGTTTATGGTCTAGCCGTTCCTACGAGCAGTACTTC. It yields the protein CASSLWSSRSYEQYF.

This clonotype was counted only a few times. The chain is built from TRBV7-9 and TRBJ1-5, with TRBD1 as a possible D gene (5 bases). V lost 5 bases and J 1 base, leaving 15 bases between the germline ends. Germline values: CDR1 SEHNR, CDR2 FQNEAQ (reference sequence). The CDR3 loop spans 16 amino acids. The CDR3 coding sequence is TGTGCCAGCAGCCCCCTGGATAAGGGGAGCAATCAGCCCCAGCATTTT. This gives the protein CASSPLDKGSNQPQHF.

The chain carries TRBV12-3 or TRBV12-4 and TRBJ1-5; D uncertain. The CDR3 loop spans 14 amino acids. V dropped 3 bases and J dropped 9 bases, with 15 bases sitting between them. CDR3 sequence reads: CASSLAATKGPQHF. The DNA of the CDR3 is TGTGCCAGCAGTTTGGCCGCGACGAAGGGGCCCCAGCATTTT.

In its sample, this clonotype was seen a few times. This chain connects TRBV24-1 to TRBJ2-1; D could derive from TRBD1 or TRBD2 (5 bases each). The germline V gene encodes CDR1 KGHDR and CDR2 SFDVKD. The V gene lost 3 bases and the J gene lost 0 bases, with 23 bases spanning the gap. The CDR3 runs to 20 residues. CDR3 in amino acids: CATSDARGRTSRFSYNEQFF. The CDR3 region has the DNA TGTGCCACCAGTGATGCGAGGGGACGTACCTCCAGATTCTCCTACAATGAGCAGTTCTTC.

The chain uses TRBV6-5 and TRBJ2-5, with 9 bases aligning to TRBD2. The CDR3 has 17 residues. The germline gives CDR1 MNHEY, CDR2 SVGAGI. The junction had 15 bases not matched to a gene; V was cut back by 6 bases and J by 4 bases. The CDR3 DNA reads as TGTGCCAGCAGAACCGACGGGGGTAGCGGGAGTGTAGAGACCCAGTACTTC. Its translation: CASRTDGGSGSVETQYF.

V and J are TRBV5-4 and TRBJ2-2, with D uncertain. Trimming cost V 0 bases and J 4 bases, with 7 bases left between them. The CDR3 has 14 amino acids. Germline V gene data show CDR1 as SGHNT and CDR2 as YYREEE (reference sequence). CDR3 residues: CASSLGGATGELFF. The DNA for the CDR3 is TGTGCCAGCAGCTTGGGGGGTGCCACCGGGGAGCTGTTTTTT.

This clonotype has more than one count but fewer than ten. The V gene is TRBV4-1, the J gene TRBJ2-1; 12 nucleotides match TRBD2. CDR3 length: 16 amino acids. Germline CDR1 MGHRA, CDR2 YSYEKL. The trim removed 5 bases at V and 3 bases at J, leaving 5 bases unmatched. The CDR3 loop reads CASSNLLAGGYNEQFF. CDR3 in DNA: TGCGCCAGCAGCAATTTACTAGCGGGGGGCTACAATGAGCAGTTCTTC.

In this sample, this clonotype turned up a few times. This sequence joins TRBV9 and TRBJ2-1; no definite D call. From germline, CDR1 is SGDLS and CDR2 YYNGEE. The CDR3 runs 13 residues. Between the trimmed V and J ends, which lost 0 bases and 5 bases, there was a span of 6 bases. For the CDR3, the DNA is TGTGCCAGCAGCGTAGGGCGCAACAATGAGCAGTTCTTC. Its protein is CASSVGRNNEQFF.

The genes are TRBV6-1 and TRBJ2-2, with 8 bases lining up with TRBD2. This CDR3 contains 15 residues. V lost 11 bases and J lost 4; bases outside the gene matches: 12. Germline assignment: CDR1 MNHNS and CDR2 SASEGT. In DNA, the CDR3 is TGTGCCGGGAAAAGCGGGGGCGGGGTCACCGGGGAGCTGTTTTTT. Its protein is CAGKSGGGVTGELFF.

V gene TRBV13 combines with J gene TRBJ2-5; maybe TRBD2 (6 bases). This CDR3 is 13 amino acids long. The V and J ends lost 5 bases and 4 bases respectively, with 11 bases between them. Germline loops: CDR1 PRHDT, CDR2 FYEKMQ (reference sequence). The CDR3 nucleotides read TGTGCCAGCAGCCTCCGGGACTTAGAGACCCAGTACTTC. Its translation is CASSLRDLETQYF.

This clonotype was observed a handful of times. The chain links TRBV2 to TRBJ2-5, with TRBD1 identical over 7 bases. The CDR3 length is 17 residues. J was trimmed by 4 bases and V by 5 bases; bases with no gene match: 16. Germline CDR1 is SNHLY and CDR2 is FYNNEI. CDR3: CASSKTSGTVFSETQYF. Here the CDR3 DNA reads TGTGCCAGCAGTAAGACCTCCGGGACAGTGTTTTCAGAGACCCAGTACTTC.

This clonotype was seen more than once but under ten times. The chain couples TRBV7-8 to TRBJ2-7; the D is unclear. Trimming took off 5 bases at V and 2 bases at J, with 16 bases between the two ends. The germline V gene encodes CDR1 SGHVS and CDR2 FQNEAQ. This CDR3 spans 15 amino acids. This CDR3 reads CASSPLPPPTYEQYF. The CDR3 DNA reads TGTGCCAGCAGCCCCCTTCCCCCCCCCACCTACGAGCAGTACTTC.

This rearrangement joins TRBV14 to TRBJ2-2; D is ambiguous. Trimming cost V 0 bases and J 3 bases, with 8 bases left between them. The CDR3 extends over 15 amino acids. Germline CDR1 reads SGHDN; CDR2 reads FVKESK. The CDR3 nucleotides are TGTGCCAGCAGCCAAGATGGCTCCTACACCGGGGAGCTGTTTTTT. Protein: CASSQDGSYTGELFF.